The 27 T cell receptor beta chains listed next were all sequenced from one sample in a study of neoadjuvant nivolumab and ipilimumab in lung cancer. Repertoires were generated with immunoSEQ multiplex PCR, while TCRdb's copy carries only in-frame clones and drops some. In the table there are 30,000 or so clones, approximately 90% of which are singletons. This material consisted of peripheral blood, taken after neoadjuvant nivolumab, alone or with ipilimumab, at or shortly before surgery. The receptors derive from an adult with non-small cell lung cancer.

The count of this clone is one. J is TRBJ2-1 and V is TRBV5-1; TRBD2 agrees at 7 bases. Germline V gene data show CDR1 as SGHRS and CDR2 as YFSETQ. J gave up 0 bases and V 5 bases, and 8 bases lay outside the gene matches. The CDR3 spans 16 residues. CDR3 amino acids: CASSIRGGSSYNEQFF. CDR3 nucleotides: TGCGCCAGCAGTATTCGCGGGGGATCCTCCTACAATGAGCAGTTCTTC.

This CDR3 is CASSLRWMLYEQYF. DNA of the CDR3: TGTGCCAGCAGCTTGCGGTGGATGTTGTACGAGCAGTACTTC. The chain links TRBV5-5 to TRBJ2-7, with D hard to call. CDR3 length: 14 residues. Trimming shortened V by 1 base and J by 4 bases, and 12 bases separated the two germline ends. Germline V gene data show CDR1 as SGHKS and CDR2 as YYEKEE (reference sequence).

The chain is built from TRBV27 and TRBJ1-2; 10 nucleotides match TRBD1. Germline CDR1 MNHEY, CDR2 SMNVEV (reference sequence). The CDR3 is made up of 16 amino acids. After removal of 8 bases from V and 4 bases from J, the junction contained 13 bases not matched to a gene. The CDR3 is CASSPGTGVALYGYTF. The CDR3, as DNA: TGTGCCAGCTCTCCCGGGACAGGGGTCGCCCTCTATGGCTACACCTTC.

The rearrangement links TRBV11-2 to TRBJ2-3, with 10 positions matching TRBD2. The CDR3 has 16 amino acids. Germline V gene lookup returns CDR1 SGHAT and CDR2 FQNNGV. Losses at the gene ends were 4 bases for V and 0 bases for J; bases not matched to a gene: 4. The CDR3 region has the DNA TGTGCCAGCAGCTACACTAGCGGGGCCAGCACAGATACGCAGTATTTT. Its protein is CASSYTSGASTDTQYF.

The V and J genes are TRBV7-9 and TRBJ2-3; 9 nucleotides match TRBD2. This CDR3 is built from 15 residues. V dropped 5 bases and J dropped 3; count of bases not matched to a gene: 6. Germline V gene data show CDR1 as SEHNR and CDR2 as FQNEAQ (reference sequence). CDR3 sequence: CASSPLAGDTDTQYF. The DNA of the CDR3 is TGTGCCAGCAGCCCCTTAGCGGGGGATACAGATACGCAGTATTTT.

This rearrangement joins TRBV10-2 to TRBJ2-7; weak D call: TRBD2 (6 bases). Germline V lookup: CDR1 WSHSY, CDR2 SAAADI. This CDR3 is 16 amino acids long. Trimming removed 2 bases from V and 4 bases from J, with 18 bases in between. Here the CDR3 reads CASSEPSIGEAYEQYF. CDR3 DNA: TGCGCCAGCAGTGAGCCCTCCATCGGGGAGGCGTACGAGCAGTACTTC.

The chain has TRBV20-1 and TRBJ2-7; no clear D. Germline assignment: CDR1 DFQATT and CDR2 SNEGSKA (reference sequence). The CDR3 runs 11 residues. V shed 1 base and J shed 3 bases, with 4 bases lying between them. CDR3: CSARGGYEQYF. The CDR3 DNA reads TGCAGTGCTAGAGGGGGCTACGAGCAGTACTTC.

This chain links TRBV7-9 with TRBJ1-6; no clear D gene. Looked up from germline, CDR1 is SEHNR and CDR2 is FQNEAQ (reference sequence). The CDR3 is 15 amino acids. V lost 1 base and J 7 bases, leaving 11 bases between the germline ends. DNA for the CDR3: TGTGCCAGCAGCTTAGGTCCCGAACCCAATTCACCCCTCCACTTT. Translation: CASSLGPEPNSPLHF.

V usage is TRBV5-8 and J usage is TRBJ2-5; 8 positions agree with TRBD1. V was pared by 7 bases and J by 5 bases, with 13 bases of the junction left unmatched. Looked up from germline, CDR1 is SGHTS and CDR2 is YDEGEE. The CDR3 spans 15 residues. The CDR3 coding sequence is TGTGCCAGCGGTAAACAGGGGGAGAGGGGTGAGACCCAGTACTTC. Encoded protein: CASGKQGERGETQYF. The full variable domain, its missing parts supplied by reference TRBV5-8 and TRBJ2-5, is EAGVTQSPTHLIKTRGQQATLRCSPISGHTSVYWYQQALGLGLQFLLWYDEGEERNRGNFPPRFSGRQFPNYSSELNVNALELEDSALYLCASGKQGERGETQYFGPGTRLLVL.

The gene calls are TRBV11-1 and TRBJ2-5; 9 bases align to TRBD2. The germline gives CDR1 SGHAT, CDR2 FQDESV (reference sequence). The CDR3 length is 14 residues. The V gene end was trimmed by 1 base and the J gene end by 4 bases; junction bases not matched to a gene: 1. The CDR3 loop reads CASSLGRGGETQYF. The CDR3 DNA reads TGTGCCAGCAGCTTAGGGCGGGGGGGAGAGACCCAGTACTTC.

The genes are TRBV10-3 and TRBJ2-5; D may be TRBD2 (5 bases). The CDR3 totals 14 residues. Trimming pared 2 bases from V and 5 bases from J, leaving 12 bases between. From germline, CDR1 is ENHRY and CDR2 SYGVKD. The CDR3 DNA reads TGTGCCATCAGTGAGCCAACTAGAGGGGAGACCCAGTACTTC. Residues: CAISEPTRGETQYF.

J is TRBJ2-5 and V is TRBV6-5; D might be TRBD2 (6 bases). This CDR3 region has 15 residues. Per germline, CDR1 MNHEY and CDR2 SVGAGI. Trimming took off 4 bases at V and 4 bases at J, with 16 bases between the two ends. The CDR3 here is CASSLRGMGVETQYF. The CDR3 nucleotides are TGTGCCAGCAGTTTACGGGGGATGGGGGTAGAGACCCAGTACTTC.

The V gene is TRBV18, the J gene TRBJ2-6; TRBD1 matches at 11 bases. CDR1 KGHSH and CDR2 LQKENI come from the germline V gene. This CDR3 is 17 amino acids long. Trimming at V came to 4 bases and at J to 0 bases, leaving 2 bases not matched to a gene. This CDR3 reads CASSLGTGGSGANVLTF. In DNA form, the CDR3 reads TGTGCCAGCTCACTAGGGACAGGGGGCTCTGGGGCCAACGTCCTGACTTTC.

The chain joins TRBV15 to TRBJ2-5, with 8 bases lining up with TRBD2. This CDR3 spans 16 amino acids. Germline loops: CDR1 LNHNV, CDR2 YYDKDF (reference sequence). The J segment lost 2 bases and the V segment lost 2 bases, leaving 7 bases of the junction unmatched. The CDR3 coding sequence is TGTGCCACCAGCAGACAGACGGCGGGGGGTCAAGAGACCCAGTACTTC. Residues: CATSRQTAGGQETQYF.

CDR3 bases: TGTGCCAGCAGCCTGACTAGCGGGGGCGCCGATACGCAGTATTTT. Protein product: CASSLTSGGADTQYF. This rearrangement joins TRBV9 to TRBJ2-3; 12 bases are a match to TRBD2. V shed 4 bases, J shed 6 bases, and the junction held 6 bases outside the gene matches. Germline V gene lookup returns CDR1 SGDLS and CDR2 YYNGEE. CDR3 length equals 15 residues.

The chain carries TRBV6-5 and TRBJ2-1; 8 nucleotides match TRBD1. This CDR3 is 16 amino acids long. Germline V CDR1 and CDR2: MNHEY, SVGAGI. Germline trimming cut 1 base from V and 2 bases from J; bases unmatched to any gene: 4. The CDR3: CASSYFGQGAYNEQFF. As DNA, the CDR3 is TGTGCCAGCAGTTACTTCGGACAGGGAGCCTACAATGAGCAGTTCTTC.

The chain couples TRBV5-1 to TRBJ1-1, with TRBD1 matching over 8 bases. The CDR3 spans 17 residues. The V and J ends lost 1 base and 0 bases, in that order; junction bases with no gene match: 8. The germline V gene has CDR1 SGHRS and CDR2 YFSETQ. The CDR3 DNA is TGCGCCAGCAGCTTGCGCCTGGGACAGGCAGTGAACACTGAAGCTTTCTTT. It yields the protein CASSLRLGQAVNTEAFF.

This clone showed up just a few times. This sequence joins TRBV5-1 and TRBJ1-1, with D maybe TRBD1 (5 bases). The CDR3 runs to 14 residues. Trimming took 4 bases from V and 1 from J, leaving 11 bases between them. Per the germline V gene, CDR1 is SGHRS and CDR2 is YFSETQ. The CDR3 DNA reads TGCGCCAGCAGCGTGGGACGGAGGAACACTGAAGCTTTCTTT. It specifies CASSVGRRNTEAFF.

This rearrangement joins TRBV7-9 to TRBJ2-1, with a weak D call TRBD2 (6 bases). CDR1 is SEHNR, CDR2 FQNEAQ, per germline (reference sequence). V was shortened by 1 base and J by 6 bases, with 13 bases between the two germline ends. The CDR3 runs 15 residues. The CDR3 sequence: CASSLVGTGLNEQFF. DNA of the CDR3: TGTGCCAGCAGCTTAGTCGGGACGGGACTCAATGAGCAGTTCTTC.

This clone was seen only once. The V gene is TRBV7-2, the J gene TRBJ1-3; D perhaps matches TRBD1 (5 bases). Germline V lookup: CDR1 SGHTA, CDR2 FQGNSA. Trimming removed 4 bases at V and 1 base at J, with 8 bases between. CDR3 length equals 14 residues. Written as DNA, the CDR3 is TGTGCCAGCAGCTCCGAGGGGTCTGGAAACACCATATATTTT. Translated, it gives CASSSEGSGNTIYF. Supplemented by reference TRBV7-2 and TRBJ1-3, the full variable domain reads GAGVSQSPSNKVTEKGKDVELRCDPISGHTALYWYRQSLGQGLEFLIYFQGNSAPDKSGLPSDRFSAERTGGSVSTLTIQRTQQEDSAVYLCASSSEGSGNTIYFGEGSWLTVV.

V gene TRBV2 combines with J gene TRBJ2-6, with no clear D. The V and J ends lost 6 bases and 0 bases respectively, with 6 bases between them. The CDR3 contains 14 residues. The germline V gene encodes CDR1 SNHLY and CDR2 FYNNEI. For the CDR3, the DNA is TGTGCCAGCAGCTCTGGCTCTGGGGCCAACGTCCTGACTTTC. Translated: CASSSGSGANVLTF.

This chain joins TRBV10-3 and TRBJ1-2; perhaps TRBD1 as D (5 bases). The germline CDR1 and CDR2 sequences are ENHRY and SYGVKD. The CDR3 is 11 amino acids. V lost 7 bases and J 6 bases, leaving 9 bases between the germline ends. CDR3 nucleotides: TGTGCCATCATGGGGGGAAATGGCTACACCTTC. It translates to CAIMGGNGYTF.

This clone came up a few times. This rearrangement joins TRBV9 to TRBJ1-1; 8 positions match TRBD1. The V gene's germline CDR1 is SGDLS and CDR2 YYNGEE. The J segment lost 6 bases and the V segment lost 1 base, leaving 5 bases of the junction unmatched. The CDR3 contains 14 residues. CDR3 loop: CASSVRDRGSEAFF. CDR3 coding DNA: TGTGCCAGCAGCGTACGCGACAGGGGATCTGAAGCTTTCTTT.

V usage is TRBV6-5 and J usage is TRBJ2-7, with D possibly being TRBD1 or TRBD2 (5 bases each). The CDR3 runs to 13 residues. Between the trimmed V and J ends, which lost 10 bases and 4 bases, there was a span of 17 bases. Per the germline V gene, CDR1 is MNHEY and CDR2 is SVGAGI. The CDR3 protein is CATGDGLKYEQYF. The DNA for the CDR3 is TGTGCCACCGGGGACGGTTTAAAGTACGAGCAGTACTTC.

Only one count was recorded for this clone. The CDR3 DNA reads TGTGCCAGCTCACCCCGGGACAGGGGCTATGGCTACACCTTC. This encodes CASSPRDRGYGYTF. The rearrangement uses TRBV18 and TRBJ1-2, with TRBD1 matching 10 bases. The CDR3 runs 14 residues. Germline values: CDR1 KGHSH, CDR2 LQKENI. V was pared by 3 bases and J by 4 bases, with 2 bases of the junction left unmatched.

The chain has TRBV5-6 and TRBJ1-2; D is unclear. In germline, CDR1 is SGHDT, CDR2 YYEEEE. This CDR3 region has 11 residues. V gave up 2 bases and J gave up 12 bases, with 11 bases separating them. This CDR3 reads CASSLGRANTF. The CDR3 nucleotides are TGTGCCAGCAGCTTAGGCCGGGCCAACACCTTC.

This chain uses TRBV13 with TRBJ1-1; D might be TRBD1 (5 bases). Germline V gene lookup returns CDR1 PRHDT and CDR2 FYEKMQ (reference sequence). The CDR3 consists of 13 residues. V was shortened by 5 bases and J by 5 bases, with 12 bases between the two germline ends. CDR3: CASSRGRGTEAFF. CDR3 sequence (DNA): TGTGCCAGCAGCAGGGGCCGGGGGACTGAAGCTTTCTTT. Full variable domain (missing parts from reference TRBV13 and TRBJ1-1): AAGVIQSPRHLIKEKRETATLKCYPIPRHDTVYWYQQGPGQDPQFLISFYEKMQSDKGSIPDRFSAQQFSDYHSELNMSSLELGDSALYFCASSRGRGTEAFFGQGTRLTVV.